Each of the 31 T cell receptor beta chains below was sequenced from the same sample in a study of CD8 T cells in ankylosing spondylitis. One entry per CDR3 protein, called by TCRdb with MiXCR from the 5' RACE reads. This repertoire shows 250,000 or so distinct CDR3 sequences, under 20% found once; its top ten account for around 33%. The material sequenced was blood, either unsorted or a sorted T cell fraction (not recorded which). All receptors derive from a male donor with ankylosing spondylitis or in good health (not recorded which).

The rearrangement joins TRBV6-2 or TRBV6-3 to TRBJ2-1, with D possibly TRBD2 on 5 matching bases. This CDR3 has 15 amino acids. Trimming stripped 6 bases from V and 0 bases from J, with 12 bases between. The germline V gene encodes CDR1 MNHEY and CDR2 SVGEGT. The CDR3 coding sequence is TGTGCCAGCAGCACCGGGGTTTCCTCCTACAATGAGCAGTTCTTC. Its protein product is CASSTGVSSYNEQFF.

The chain joins TRBV7-2 to TRBJ1-5; 8 bases fit TRBD1. This CDR3 spans 16 amino acids. J gave up 8 bases and V 3 bases, and 12 bases lay outside the gene matches. CDR1 is SGHTA and CDR2 is FQGNSA in the germline V gene. The CDR3 loop is CASSLAGGLAGEPQHF. The CDR3 nucleotides are TGTGCCAGCAGCTTGGCAGGGGGCCTTGCTGGGGAGCCCCAGCATTTT.

This clonotype was seen a handful of times. This chain uses TRBV13 with TRBJ2-5; no definite D call. The V end lost 2 bases, the J end lost 5 bases, and 12 bases lay between the germline ends. The CDR3 has 14 residues. Germline CDR1 reads PRHDT; CDR2 reads FYEKMQ (reference sequence). CDR3 in DNA: TGTGCCAGCAGCTTAAGGCAGGCCTCGGAGACCCAGTACTTC. Its translation is CASSLRQASETQYF.

This chain uses TRBV5-5 with TRBJ1-1; 7 bases are a match to TRBD1. Trimming removed 0 bases from V and 7 bases from J; junction bases left unmatched: 9. Germline loops: CDR1 SGHKS, CDR2 YYEKEE (reference sequence). The CDR3 length is 15 residues. CDR3 nucleotide sequence: TGTGCCAGCAGCTTGGTTTATGCGGGACAGCATGAAGCTTTCTTT. Protein: CASSLVYAGQHEAFF.

The rearrangement uses TRBV20-1 and TRBJ2-2; D uncertain. CDR1 and CDR2 (germline): DFQATT, SNEGSKA (reference sequence). The CDR3 consists of 14 residues. Trimming stripped 0 bases from V and 6 bases from J, with 11 bases between. CDR3 bases: TGCAGTGCTAGAGACGACATAATGGCCGGGGAGCTGTTTTTT. Its translation is CSARDDIMAGELFF.

The chain links TRBV6-4 to TRBJ2-3; perhaps D is TRBD1 or TRBD2 (6 bases each). Germline CDR1 is MRHNA and CDR2 is SNTAGT. There are 16 residues in the CDR3. Trimming removed 4 bases from V and 4 bases from J, with 18 bases in between. The CDR3 sequence: CASSVVAQGGADTQYF. CDR3 nucleotide sequence: TGTGCCAGCAGTGTGGTTGCACAGGGAGGCGCAGATACGCAGTATTTT.

This clonotype was observed a few times. The chain has TRBV5-8 and TRBJ2-2; 7 nucleotides match TRBD2. The germline V gene encodes CDR1 SGHTS and CDR2 YDEGEE. The CDR3 loop spans 14 amino acids. V was pared by 10 bases and J by 7 bases, with 13 bases of the junction left unmatched. Here the CDR3 DNA reads TGTGCCGCGCCGTGGGAGGGCCTTGTCGGGGAGCTGTTTTTT. It codes for CAAPWEGLVGELFF.

The chain joins TRBV20-1 to TRBJ2-7; a possible D gene is TRBD2 (5 bases). The V gene's germline CDR1 is DFQATT and CDR2 SNEGSKA (reference sequence). This CDR3 region has 14 residues. With 0 bases removed from V and 3 bases from J, the gap between germline ends came to 12 bases. CDR3 nucleotide sequence: TGCAGTGCTAGAGATCGCGGACTTCACTACGAGCAGTACTTC. Translating gives CSARDRGLHYEQYF.

This clonotype showed up just a few times. The chain couples TRBV7-9 to TRBJ2-7; 7 nucleotides match TRBD1. The CDR3 length is 13 residues. Germline loops: CDR1 SEHNR, CDR2 FQNEAQ (reference sequence). J lost 7 bases, V lost 1 base, and 4 bases had no gene match. The chain's CDR3 is CASSLEGAREQYF. The DNA of the CDR3 is TGTGCCAGCAGCTTAGAGGGGGCTCGTGAGCAGTACTTC.

This clonotype was counted only a few times. The gene calls are TRBV5-6 and TRBJ2-1; D is uncertain. Germline V gene sequence: CDR1 SGHDT, CDR2 YYEEEE. V lost 4 bases and J lost 7, with 9 bases in between. The CDR3 has 12 amino acids. CDR3 DNA sequence: TGTGCCAGCAGCACCTTGGTAAATGAGCAGTTCTTC. It codes for CASSTLVNEQFF.

This clonotype was recorded a few times. The V call is TRBV4-2, the J call TRBJ2-7; the D is unclear. The V gene lost 0 bases and the J gene lost 4 bases, with 16 bases spanning the gap. The germline CDR1 and CDR2 sequences are LGHNA and YNFKEQ. The CDR3 contains 16 residues. Here the CDR3 DNA reads TGTGCCAGCAGCCAAGATAGGGCTGCAGGAAAATACGAGCAGTACTTC. This sequence encodes CASSQDRAAGKYEQYF.

The V gene is TRBV2, the J gene TRBJ2-1; TRBD2 matches 12 bases. V gave up 6 bases and J gave up 7 bases; unmatched junction bases: 10. CDR3 length: 16 amino acids. Germline V CDR1 and CDR2: SNHLY, FYNNEI. The CDR3 reads CASSQPLAGGGNEQFF. The CDR3 nucleotides read TGTGCCAGCAGCCAGCCCCTAGCGGGAGGGGGTAATGAGCAGTTCTTC. Based on the CDR3 plus reference TRBV2 and TRBJ2-1, the full variable domain is EPEVTQTPSHQVTQMGQEVILRCVPISNHLYFYWYRQILGQKVEFLVSFYNNEISEKSEIFDDQFSVERPDGSNFTLKIRSTKLEDSAMYFCASSQPLAGGGNEQFFGPGTRLTVL.

This chain uses TRBV7-6 with TRBJ2-5, with a tentative D call TRBD1 (5 bases). Trimming stripped 0 bases from V and 0 bases from J, with 8 bases between. The CDR3 has 15 residues. Germline assignment: CDR1 SGHVS and CDR2 FNYEAQ. CDR3 region: CASSLAGADQETQYF. CDR3 nucleotides: TGTGCCAGCAGCTTAGCTGGGGCTGACCAAGAGACCCAGTACTTC.

CDR3 coding DNA: TGTGCCAGCAGGCGGGACAGGGGCGGGTCGTACGAGCAGTACTTC. Translation: CASRRDRGGSYEQYF. The chain joins TRBV2 to TRBJ2-7; TRBD1 aligns across 10 bases. CDR1 and CDR2 from the germline V gene are SNHLY and FYNNEI. The CDR3 extends over 15 amino acids. V lost 6 bases and J lost 4; bases outside the gene matches: 9.

The chain uses TRBV6-5 and TRBJ2-2; 8 bases match TRBD1. After removal of 1 base from V and 4 bases from J, the junction contained 5 bases not matched to a gene. There are 16 residues in the CDR3. Germline V gene lookup returns CDR1 MNHEY and CDR2 SVGAGI. CDR3 sequence: CASSYFGTGGTGELFF. The CDR3 DNA is TGTGCCAGCAGTTACTTCGGGACAGGCGGCACCGGGGAGCTGTTTTTT.

The chain recombines TRBV25-1 with TRBJ2-3; D unresolved. The CDR3 spans 15 residues. V lost 2 bases to trimming and J lost 2 bases, with 11 bases between them. The germline V gene has CDR1 MGHDK and CDR2 SYGVNS. The CDR3 coding sequence is TGTGCCAGCAGTGAACTCCTCTCCCTCACAGATACGCAGTATTTT. It translates to CASSELLSLTDTQYF.

This clonotype was counted a few times. This chain links TRBV5-1 with TRBJ1-1; 7 nucleotides line up with TRBD1. V dropped 4 bases and J dropped 2; count of bases not matched to a gene: 8. Germline CDR1 and CDR2: SGHRS and YFSETQ. The CDR3 length is 15 residues. CDR3 residues: CASSENRGPNTEAFF. CDR3 nucleotides: TGCGCCAGCAGCGAAAACAGGGGTCCTAACACTGAAGCTTTCTTT.

V is TRBV5-6 and J is TRBJ1-1; TRBD1 matches at 9 bases. The V and J ends lost 4 bases and 3 bases, in that order; junction bases with no gene match: 13. Germline assignment: CDR1 SGHDT and CDR2 YYEEEE. This CDR3 spans 17 amino acids. The CDR3 reads CASSGDGQGKLDTEAFF. CDR3 nucleotides: TGTGCCAGCAGCGGAGACGGACAGGGGAAATTGGACACTGAAGCTTTCTTT.

This sequence joins TRBV4-2 and TRBJ2-5; 9 positions agree with TRBD1. CDR1 LGHNA and CDR2 YNFKEQ come from the germline V gene. V was pared by 2 bases and J by 0 bases, with 7 bases of the junction left unmatched. The CDR3 is made up of 17 amino acids. The CDR3 bases are TGTGCCAGCAGCCAATCCACAGGGGGCCCGTACCAAGAGACCCAGTACTTC. Its translation is CASSQSTGGPYQETQYF.

In this sample, this clonotype turned up a few times. The gene calls are TRBV12-3 or TRBV12-4 and TRBJ2-6; D is perhaps TRBD1 or TRBD2 (5 bases each). The V gene lost 10 bases and the J gene lost 3 bases, with 16 bases spanning the gap. The CDR3 has 15 amino acids. The CDR3 loop reads CATQGERSGANVLTF. CDR3 sequence (DNA): TGTGCCACCCAAGGGGAGAGAAGTGGGGCCAACGTCCTGACTTTC.

This clonotype occurred many times. The rearrangement uses TRBV4-1 and TRBJ2-7; no definite D call. CDR1 is MGHRA, CDR2 YSYEKL, per germline. The germline V and J ends were trimmed by 0 bases and 5 bases, with 11 bases remaining between them. The CDR3 is made up of 14 amino acids. CDR3 in amino acids: CASSQEGVTHEQYF. In nucleotides, the CDR3 is TGCGCCAGCAGCCAAGAAGGTGTTACCCACGAGCAGTACTTC.

The gene calls are TRBV10-3 and TRBJ2-3; D uncertain. Between the trimmed V and J ends, which lost 0 bases and 5 bases, there was a span of 12 bases. This CDR3 spans 15 amino acids. Germline CDR1 reads ENHRY; CDR2 reads SYGVKD. CDR3 region: CAISESWGPGDTQYF. CDR3 sequence (DNA): TGTGCCATCAGTGAGTCGTGGGGTCCAGGAGATACGCAGTATTTT.

V and J are TRBV12-5 and TRBJ2-7; the match to TRBD1 covers 9 bases. Germline V lookup: CDR1 LGHNT, CDR2 FRNRAP. The CDR3 totals 15 residues. V shed 5 bases, J shed 3 bases, and the junction held 8 bases outside the gene matches. This chain's CDR3 is CASGPYPGQGYEQYF. The DNA of the CDR3 is TGTGCTAGTGGTCCATACCCGGGACAGGGCTACGAGCAGTACTTC.

This clonotype has at least ten counts. The chain carries TRBV4-3 and TRBJ2-1; 9 nucleotides line up with TRBD2. The length of the CDR3 is 17 residues. Germline values: CDR1 LGHNA, CDR2 YSLEER. Germline trimming cut 0 bases from V and 3 bases from J; bases unmatched to any gene: 6. Here the CDR3 reads CASSQDPSGRHYNEQFF. The DNA of the CDR3 is TGCGCCAGCAGCCAAGATCCCAGCGGGAGGCACTACAATGAGCAGTTCTTC.

This clonotype has a handful of counts. The V call is TRBV12-3 or TRBV12-4, the J call TRBJ1-1; D call uncertain. V was trimmed by 2 bases and J by 2 bases, leaving 9 bases between them. This CDR3 spans 14 amino acids. The CDR3 nucleotides read TGTGCCAGCAGTTTATGGGCCTACAACACTGAAGCTTTCTTT. Translated, it gives CASSLWAYNTEAFF.

This clonotype has ten or more counts. This chain links TRBV29-1 with TRBJ2-3; 7 bases are shared with TRBD2. The trim removed 4 bases at V and 0 bases at J, leaving 4 bases unmatched. Germline-derived CDR1 and CDR2 are SQVTM and ANQGSEA. CDR3 length: 14 amino acids. CDR3 in DNA: TGCAGCGTTGTGGCTAGCGGTAGCACAGATACGCAGTATTTT. Translating it yields CSVVASGSTDTQYF.

The count of this clonotype is one. V is TRBV7-6 and J is TRBJ2-7; TRBD2 might be the D (6 bases). This CDR3 is built from 14 residues. Trimming stripped 5 bases from V and 3 bases from J, with 14 bases between. Germline V gene data show CDR1 as SGHVS and CDR2 as FNYEAQ. The CDR3 is CASSPYVGGYEQYF. For the CDR3, the DNA is TGTGCCAGCAGCCCGTACGTGGGGGGCTACGAGCAGTACTTC.

The table lists this clonotype with many counts. The chain combines TRBV4-3 with TRBJ2-5; 9 bases fit TRBD2. The CDR3 consists of 18 residues. Germline CDR1 reads LGHNA; CDR2 reads YSLEER. J lost 4 bases, V lost 0 bases, and 12 bases had no gene match. CDR3 nucleotides: TGCGCCAGCAGCCAAGATCTAGTGGGAAGAGCGGGAGGAGAGACCCAGTACTTC. Protein: CASSQDLVGRAGGETQYF.

This clonotype has just a few counts. This chain links TRBV10-2 with TRBJ2-5; the D gene could be TRBD1 or TRBD2 (5 bases each). CDR1 WSHSY and CDR2 SAAADI come from the germline V gene. The CDR3 consists of 14 residues. Deletions cut 2 bases from V and 3 bases from J, with 10 bases between. CDR3 coding DNA: TGCGCCAGCAGTGAGGGGGACCCGAAAGAGACCCAGTACTTC. It yields the protein CASSEGDPKETQYF.

This clonotype was counted a few times. CDR3 protein: CSVERQAGTSGSSYEQFF. DNA for the CDR3: TGCAGCGTTGAAAGACAGGCCGGGACTAGCGGGAGTAGCTATGAGCAGTTCTTC. This rearrangement joins TRBV29-1 to TRBJ2-1; 14 bases match TRBD2. Trimming removed 2 bases from V and 8 bases from J; junction bases left unmatched: 14. CDR3 length: 18 residues. The germline V gene has CDR1 SQVTM and CDR2 ANQGSEA.

This chain uses TRBV10-3 with TRBJ2-1, with TRBD1 matching over 9 bases. In germline, CDR1 is ENHRY, CDR2 SYGVKD. V shed 7 bases and J 3 bases; nucleotides not matched to a gene: 16. The CDR3 runs to 18 residues. CDR3 nucleotide sequence: TGTGCCATCACCACCTCCGGGACAGGGAACCACTACTACAATGAGCAGTTCTTC. The encoded protein is CAITTSGTGNHYYNEQFF.